This T cell receptor (beta chain) was recovered during a study of sequential checkpoint blockade in melanoma. At the level of the study: Arm A got nivolumab then ipilimumab; arm B the reverse, 1:1. Each arm's sequence ended with maintenance nivolumab.

Germline assignment: CDR1 KGHSY and CDR2 FQNENV. Germline trimming cut 0 bases from V and 1 base from J; bases unmatched to any gene: 7. The CDR3 has 18 residues. Treatment of the sample: randomized to nivolumab then ipilimumab (arm A) or the reverse (arm B). No patient had prior DNA-damaging chemotherapy. Sorted cells were live CD3+CD8+, lacking CD19 and CD56, from PBMCs. Assay used: immunoSEQ multiplex PCR; TCRdb lists only in-frame clones, some missing. The sample contains tens of thousands of clones, roughly 80% of which appear only once. The TCR comes from a human donor with melanoma. Sample: CD8+ T cells sorted from blood (inferred from file names), taken from a patient given nivolumab and ipilimumab in sequence. The chain has TRBV16 and TRBJ2-1; 9 nucleotides match TRBD1. In DNA form, the CDR3 reads TGTGCCAGCAGCCAATCGTTTGGGACAGGGCTTTCCTACAATGAGCAGTTCTTC. Amino acid sequence: CASSQSFGTGLSYNEQFF.